Listed below are T cell receptor beta chains from one sample, sequenced in a study of early T cells in non-severe SARS-CoV-2 infection. TCRdb called the 5' RACE reads again in MiXCR, with one record for every CDR3 protein. The sample comprises about 60,000 distinct CDR3 sequences, about 5.6% of which are singletons, and 6% to 7% rests with the top ten. The specimen was whole blood. The receptors come from an adult who was a healthcare worker with PCR-confirmed SARS-CoV-2 infection or an uninfected control (not recorded which). CDR3s include the opening cysteine and the closing phenylalanine or tryptophan. Not every row has a clone size; where given, it reads once, few, many or a size class.

TRBV6-5	TRBJ1-1	many	CASGRMNTEAFF
TRBV18	TRBJ2-5	many	CASSLGLAATQETQYF
TRBV4-1	TRBJ1-2	many	CASSQAWGTGYTF
TRBV19	TRBJ2-7	NA	CASSPGLAGGGKQYF
TRBV12-3/TRBV12-4	TRBJ1-1	many	CASSPTGSTEAFF
TRBV29-1	TRBJ1-1	few	CSASLAGNTEAFF
TRBV7-2	TRBJ2-1	many	CASRRTILEEQFF
TRBV4-3	TRBJ2-1	many	CASSQDLDNEQFF
TRBV9	TRBJ1-1	many	CASSVGGMNTEAFF
TRBV5-4	TRBJ2-3	NA	CASSLGDRGISTDTQYF
TRBV11-2	TRBJ2-7	many	CASRRLGSGSRNEQYF
TRBV20-1	TRBJ1-1	many	CSAHRTGPNTEAFF
TRBV10-3	TRBJ2-7	NA	CAISDRGQGDYEQYF
TRBV6-5	TRBJ1-1	many	CASSFLIGTEAFF
TRBV6-6	TRBJ2-5	many	CASSYQERGETQYF
TRBV27	TRBJ2-7	many	CASSSRDRVNEQYF
TRBV13	TRBJ1-5	NA	CASSLGRSWPQHF
TRBV7-2	TRBJ1-5	many	CASSQGPVQPQHF
TRBV11-2	TRBJ1-2	many	CATGQNYGYTF
TRBV7-2	TRBJ2-1	many	CASRLFWSSRNEQFF
TRBV4-3	TRBJ2-7	NA	CASSQALRLAGGYEQYF
TRBV7-2	TRBJ1-2	many	CASSPDKNYGYTF
TRBV7-8	TRBJ1-2	many	CASSLDGRAGGPSHYGYTF
TRBV7-2	TRBJ1-5	NA	CASSFKSNQPQHF
TRBV12-3/TRBV12-4	TRBJ2-7	many	CASSPRDTYEQYF
TRBV6-5	TRBJ2-7	few	CATSRSYEQYF
TRBV7-9	TRBJ2-5	many	CASGRGFQETQYF
TRBV20-1	TRBJ1-5	many	CSARSAETGLQPQHF
TRBV5-5	TRBJ2-3	many	CASSFRPPTDTQYF
TRBV25-1	TRBJ2-3	NA	CASSVSASTDTQYF
TRBV24-1	TRBJ1-5	many	CATSDLSANQPQHF